These 32 T cell receptor beta chains were all obtained from the same sample, sequenced in a study of T cell responses to AZD1222 COVID-19 vaccine. Sequencing used immunoSEQ multiplex PCR; TCRdb keeps in-frame clones, though not all of them. The profile covers 150,000 to 200,000 clones, with over 90% appearing a single time and around 3.8% taken by the ten largest. Source: peripheral blood, taken on day 0 of AZD1222 vaccination. The source of these receptors is an adult in good health.

This chain uses TRBV6-5 with TRBJ1-2, with 9 nucleotides matching TRBD1. CDR3 length: 14 residues. Germline CDR1 is MNHEY and CDR2 is SVGAGI. V was clipped by 5 bases and J by 7 bases; unmatched bases: 8. The CDR3 nucleotides are TGTGCCAGCAGTCTAACAGGGGGCGATGGTGGCTACACCTTC. Translation gives CASSLTGGDGGYTF.

The CDR3 nucleotides are TGTGCCAGCAGCTCCCAGACAGGGAATTATTATGGCTACACCTTC. Residues: CASSSQTGNYYGYTF. The chain links TRBV13 to TRBJ1-2, with TRBD1 matching 7 bases. The CDR3 length is 15 residues. J lost 5 bases, V lost 4 bases, and 10 bases had no gene match. Germline CDR1 and CDR2: PRHDT and FYEKMQ (reference sequence).

This chain links TRBV4-1 with TRBJ2-1, with TRBD2 matching 7 bases. CDR3 length: 18 amino acids. The trim removed 0 bases at V and 1 base at J, leaving 9 bases unmatched. Germline V gene data show CDR1 as MGHRA and CDR2 as YSYEKL. The CDR3 protein is CASSQEGVIGGSYNEQFF. The CDR3 bases are TGCGCCAGCAGCCAAGAGGGTGTGATCGGGGGGTCCTACAATGAGCAGTTCTTC.

The chain recombines TRBV19 with TRBJ1-1; TRBD1 aligns across 7 bases. Germline CDR1 is LNHDA and CDR2 is SQIVND (reference sequence). The length of the CDR3 is 15 residues. V shed 3 bases, J shed 1 base, and the junction held 5 bases outside the gene matches. Here the CDR3 reads CASSMGRGWNTEAFF. The CDR3 nucleotides are TGTGCCAGTAGTATGGGCAGGGGGTGGAACACTGAAGCTTTCTTT.

The gene calls are TRBV6-2 or TRBV6-3 and TRBJ2-3; 11 nucleotides agree with TRBD2. Unmatched junction bases numbered 11, after V lost 6 bases and J lost 6 bases. The CDR3 totals 16 residues. Germline V gene lookup returns CDR1 MNHEY and CDR2 SVGEGT. CDR3 sequence: CASSPSGGSLGDTQYF. The CDR3 DNA follows: TGTGCCAGCAGCCCTAGCGGGGGGTCCCTTGGGGATACGCAGTATTTT.

The chain links TRBV6-1 to TRBJ2-1; D is undetermined. Trimming cost V 3 bases and J 3 bases, with 6 bases left between them. This CDR3 spans 13 amino acids. Germline CDR1 MNHNS, CDR2 SASEGT. The CDR3 spells CASSDRNYNEQFF. DNA for the CDR3: TGTGCCAGCAGTGATCGGAACTACAATGAGCAGTTCTTC.

The chain is built from TRBV9 and TRBJ1-4, with TRBD1 matching 9 bases. Germline assignment: CDR1 SGDLS and CDR2 YYNGEE. The CDR3 loop spans 16 amino acids. Losses at the gene ends were 4 bases for V and 2 bases for J; bases not matched to a gene: 6. The CDR3 sequence: CASSTGTGTTNEKLFF. Here the CDR3 DNA reads TGTGCCAGCAGCACCGGGACAGGGACGACTAATGAAAAACTGTTTTTT.

The chain couples TRBV18 to TRBJ1-6, with D perhaps TRBD1 (6 bases). The germline V gene has CDR1 KGHSH and CDR2 LQKENI. This CDR3 spans 17 amino acids. Trimming shortened V by 4 bases and J by 6 bases, and 19 bases separated the two germline ends. The chain's CDR3 is CASSRESPGEGNSPLHF. As DNA, the CDR3 is TGTGCCAGCTCACGTGAAAGTCCAGGGGAGGGTAATTCACCCCTCCACTTT.

The gene calls are TRBV6-5 and TRBJ1-4, with D possibly TRBD1 on 5 matching bases. Deletions cut 5 bases from V and 0 bases from J, with 7 bases between. From germline, CDR1 is MNHEY and CDR2 SVGAGI. The CDR3 has 14 amino acids. The CDR3 loop is CASSPTATNEKLFF. The DNA of the CDR3 is TGTGCCAGCAGTCCGACAGCAACTAATGAAAAACTGTTTTTT.

The CDR3 protein is CASGLGAGREKLFF. The CDR3 coding sequence is TGTGCCAGCGGTTTGGGGGCAGGCCGGGAAAAACTGTTTTTT. The J gene is TRBJ1-4, the V gene TRBV9, with D tentatively TRBD1 (6 bases). V was trimmed by 7 bases and J by 8 bases, leaving 18 bases between them. The germline V gene has CDR1 SGDLS and CDR2 YYNGEE. CDR3 length: 14 residues.

This chain links TRBV18 with TRBJ1-6, with 8 bases lining up with TRBD1. From germline, CDR1 is KGHSH and CDR2 LQKENI. CDR3 size: 14 residues. Trimming removed 5 bases from V and 7 bases from J; junction bases left unmatched: 4. The CDR3: CASSKDRENSPLHF. Here the CDR3 DNA reads TGTGCCAGCTCAAAGGACAGGGAGAATTCACCCCTCCACTTT.

V usage is TRBV5-1 and J usage is TRBJ2-5; 12 positions agree with TRBD1. This CDR3 has 16 residues. In germline, CDR1 is SGHRS, CDR2 YFSETQ. The trim removed 4 bases at V and 5 bases at J, leaving 9 bases unmatched. In DNA, the CDR3 is TGCGCCAGCAGCCCCTCCCCGGGACAGGGGGCCGAGACCCAGTACTTC. Residues: CASSPSPGQGAETQYF.

This rearrangement joins TRBV6-4 to TRBJ1-1, with unresolved D. There are 13 residues in the CDR3. Per the germline V gene, CDR1 is MRHNA and CDR2 is SNTAGT. Trimming pared 6 bases from V and 4 bases from J, leaving 12 bases between. CDR3 bases: TGTGCCAGCAGCGAGGGAGCGGTCACTGAAGCTTTCTTT. It encodes CASSEGAVTEAFF.

This clone showed up just a few times. V gene TRBV11-2 combines with J gene TRBJ2-7; D possibly corresponds to TRBD2 (6 bases). V lost 4 bases, J lost 1 base, and 26 bases lay in between. The CDR3 consists of 19 residues. Germline V lookup: CDR1 SGHAT, CDR2 FQNNGV. The CDR3 DNA sequence: TGTGCCAGCAGCTCAACAGTTGTTGGCCGGGGGAGATCGTCCTACGAGCAGTACTTC. Amino acid sequence: CASSSTVVGRGRSSYEQYF.

This chain joins TRBV28 and TRBJ1-3; unclear D gene. Germline lookup yields CDR1 MDHEN and CDR2 SYDVKM. The CDR3 runs to 14 residues. V dropped 5 bases and J dropped 0 bases, with 8 bases sitting between them. CDR3 nucleotide sequence: TGTGCCAGCAGTGGCCTAACCTCTGGAAACACCATATATTTT. Translation: CASSGLTSGNTIYF.

The rearrangement links TRBV5-1 to TRBJ2-2; D perhaps matches TRBD1 (6 bases). V lost 2 bases, J lost 5 bases, and 7 bases lay in between. CDR1 is SGHRS and CDR2 is YFSETQ in the germline V gene. There are 13 residues in the CDR3. CDR3 in amino acids: CASSFGQTGELFF. The CDR3 region has the DNA TGCGCCAGCAGCTTCGGACAGACCGGGGAGCTGTTTTTT.

The chain combines TRBV7-2 with TRBJ2-3, with TRBD1 matching 8 bases. J was trimmed by 3 bases and V by 5 bases; bases with no gene match: 16. The CDR3 consists of 18 residues. Germline CDR1 SGHTA, CDR2 FQGNSA. CDR3 DNA sequence: TGTGCCAGCAGCCACCCCATAGACAGGGGCGTTGGTACAGATACGCAGTATTTT. The encoded protein is CASSHPIDRGVGTDTQYF.

This chain uses TRBV3-1 (or the pseudogene TRBV3-2) with TRBJ1-2; D remains ambiguous. Germline CDR1 LGHDT, CDR2 YNNKEL (reference sequence). V lost 2 bases, J lost 4 bases, and 8 bases lay in between. The CDR3 consists of 13 residues. CDR3 amino acids: CASSQLETYGYTF. DNA for the CDR3: TGTGCCAGCAGCCAATTAGAGACCTATGGCTACACCTTC.

The chain has TRBV27 and TRBJ2-7; D is perhaps TRBD1 (5 bases). The CDR3 consists of 12 residues. Germline values: CDR1 MNHEY, CDR2 SMNVEV (reference sequence). Trimming stripped 4 bases from V and 5 bases from J, with 9 bases between. CDR3 bases: TGTGCCAGCAGTTCCAGGGTGCACGAGCAGTACTTC. Translated: CASSSRVHEQYF.

This chain links TRBV5-1 with TRBJ1-2, with TRBD1 matching over 8 bases. This CDR3 has 14 amino acids. CDR1 and CDR2 from the germline V gene are SGHRS and YFSETQ. V trimming: 2 bases; J trimming: 7 bases; junction bases outside the gene matches: 7. The CDR3 is CASSFGQGAPGYTF. Written as DNA, the CDR3 is TGCGCCAGCAGCTTTGGGCAGGGGGCGCCTGGCTACACCTTC.

This clone has just one count. At one end the junction does not follow the germline gene, possibly because of a read error. The V call is TRBV10-3, the J call TRBJ1-2, with 7 bases lining up with TRBD1. The CDR3 totals 12 residues. CDR1 and CDR2 from the germline V gene are ENHRY and SYGVKD. The CDR3 DNA follows: TGTGCCATCAGTGACATGGAGGGGGCTGGTCTCTTC. It translates to CAISDMEGAGLF.

In its sample, this clone was seen once. This chain uses TRBV6-5 with TRBJ1-1, with TRBD1 matching 7 bases. Trimming removed 6 bases from V and 0 bases from J; junction bases left unmatched: 7. The CDR3 is made up of 15 amino acids. The germline gives CDR1 MNHEY, CDR2 SVGAGI. CDR3 loop: CASRSDRTVNTEAFF. The CDR3 DNA follows: TGTGCCAGCAGATCGGACAGGACGGTGAACACTGAAGCTTTCTTT.

V and J are TRBV30 and TRBJ2-7; 7 nucleotides align to TRBD2. The length of the CDR3 is 14 residues. Germline-derived CDR1 and CDR2 are GTSNPN and SVGIG (reference sequence). V was pared by 3 bases and J by 3 bases, with 8 bases of the junction left unmatched. CDR3 DNA sequence: TGTGCCTGGAGGAAAGGCGGGAGTGGCTACGAGCAGTACTTC. It yields the protein CAWRKGGSGYEQYF.

The rearrangement joins TRBV5-1 to TRBJ2-1; 11 bases agree with TRBD1. The V gene end was trimmed by 5 bases and the J gene end by 7 bases; junction bases not matched to a gene: 5. The CDR3 is made up of 14 amino acids. Germline lookup yields CDR1 SGHRS and CDR2 YFSETQ. The CDR3 region has the DNA TGCGCCAGCAGACTCCGGGACAGGGGGAATGAGCAGTTCTTC. Translating it yields CASRLRDRGNEQFF.

The chain is built from TRBV7-2 and TRBJ2-7; the match to TRBD2 covers 12 bases. CDR3 length: 15 amino acids. The V gene's germline CDR1 is SGHTA and CDR2 FQGNSA. With V trimmed by 3 bases and J by 2 bases, 2 bases remained unmatched. CDR3 sequence: CASSFLAGGPYEQYF. Here the CDR3 DNA reads TGTGCCAGCAGCTTCCTAGCGGGAGGGCCCTACGAGCAGTACTTC.

The chain employs TRBV15 and TRBJ1-5; D gene unclear. Trimming took 3 bases from V and 1 from J, leaving 1 base between them. This CDR3 is built from 12 residues. Germline V lookup: CDR1 LNHNV, CDR2 YYDKDF (reference sequence). The CDR3 here is CATSRSNQPQHF. As DNA, the CDR3 is TGTGCCACCAGCAGGAGCAATCAGCCCCAGCATTTT.

The gene calls are TRBV5-4 and TRBJ1-1; weak D call: TRBD1 (5 bases). There are 15 residues in the CDR3. The germline V and J ends were trimmed by 0 bases and 5 bases, with 14 bases remaining between them. Germline values: CDR1 SGHNT, CDR2 YYREEE (reference sequence). The CDR3 sequence is CASSLGGLSKTEAFF. The CDR3 DNA reads as TGTGCCAGCAGCTTGGGGGGACTTAGTAAGACTGAAGCTTTCTTT.

The chain carries TRBV3-1 (or the pseudogene TRBV3-2) and TRBJ1-2; weak D call: TRBD1 (5 bases). Per germline, CDR1 LGHDT and CDR2 YNNKEL (reference sequence). Between the trimmed V and J ends, which lost 0 bases and 4 bases, there was a span of 12 bases. The CDR3 covers 15 residues. Here the CDR3 DNA reads TGTGCCAGCAGCCAAGATTGGGCAGGGACCTATGGCTACACCTTC. Translation: CASSQDWAGTYGYTF.

This rearrangement joins TRBV10-3 to TRBJ1-1; TRBD1 matches 7 bases. This CDR3 is built from 17 residues. The V gene end was trimmed by 1 base and the J gene end by 4 bases; junction bases not matched to a gene: 12. Looked up from germline, CDR1 is ENHRY and CDR2 is SYGVKD. The CDR3 DNA reads as TGTGCCATCAGTGAGTTGATAAACAGGGGATGGGGCACTGAAGCTTTCTTT. Encoded protein: CAISELINRGWGTEAFF.

The V gene is TRBV28, the J gene TRBJ2-1, with TRBD1 matching over 8 bases. The V gene end was trimmed by 2 bases and the J gene end by 4 bases; junction bases not matched to a gene: 10. The germline V gene encodes CDR1 MDHEN and CDR2 SYDVKM. The CDR3 runs to 17 residues. CDR3 sequence reads: CASSLVTGGQGYNEQFF. CDR3 bases: TGTGCCAGCAGTTTAGTCACTGGAGGACAGGGATACAATGAGCAGTTCTTC.

The rearrangement joins TRBV5-1 to TRBJ1-2; D uncertain. Germline loops: CDR1 SGHRS, CDR2 YFSETQ. Deletions cut 0 bases from V and 4 bases from J, with 4 bases between. CDR3 length equals 12 residues. CDR3 sequence (DNA): TGCGCCAGCAGCTTGGCCAGCTATGGCTACACCTTC. Translation: CASSLASYGYTF.

The rearrangement links TRBV19 to TRBJ2-3, with TRBD1 identical over 8 bases. The CDR3 runs 16 residues. J was trimmed by 5 bases and V by 4 bases; bases with no gene match: 11. Looked up from germline, CDR1 is LNHDA and CDR2 is SQIVND (reference sequence). The CDR3 DNA is TGTGCCAGTAGTACCAAATATAATACAGGGGGAGATACGCAGTATTTT. Its protein is CASSTKYNTGGDTQYF.